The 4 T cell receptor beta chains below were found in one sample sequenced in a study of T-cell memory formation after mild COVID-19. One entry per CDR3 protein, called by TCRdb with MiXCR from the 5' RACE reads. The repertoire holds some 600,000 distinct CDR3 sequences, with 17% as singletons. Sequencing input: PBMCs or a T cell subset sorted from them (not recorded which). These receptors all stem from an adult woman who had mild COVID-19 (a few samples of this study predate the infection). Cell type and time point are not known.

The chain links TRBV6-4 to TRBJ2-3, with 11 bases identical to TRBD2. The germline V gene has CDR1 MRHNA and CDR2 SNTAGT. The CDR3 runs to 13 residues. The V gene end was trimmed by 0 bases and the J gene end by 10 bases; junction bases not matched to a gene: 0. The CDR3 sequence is CASSDSTSGAQYF. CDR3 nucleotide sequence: TGTGCCAGCAGTGACTCGACTAGCGGGGCGCAGTATTTT.

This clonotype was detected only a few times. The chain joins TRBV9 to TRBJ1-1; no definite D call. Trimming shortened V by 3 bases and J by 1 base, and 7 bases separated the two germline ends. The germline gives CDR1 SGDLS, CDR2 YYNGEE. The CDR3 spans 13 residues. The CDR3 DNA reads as TGTGCCAGCAGCGCCCCCGGGAACACTGAAGCTTTCTTT. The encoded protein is CASSAPGNTEAFF.

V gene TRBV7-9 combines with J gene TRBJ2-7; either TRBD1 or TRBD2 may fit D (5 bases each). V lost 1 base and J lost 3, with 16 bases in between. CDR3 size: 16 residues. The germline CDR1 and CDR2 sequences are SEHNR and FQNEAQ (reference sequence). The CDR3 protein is CASSLVRGPTDYEQYF. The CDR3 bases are TGTGCCAGCAGCTTAGTCCGGGGCCCGACAGACTACGAGCAGTACTTC.

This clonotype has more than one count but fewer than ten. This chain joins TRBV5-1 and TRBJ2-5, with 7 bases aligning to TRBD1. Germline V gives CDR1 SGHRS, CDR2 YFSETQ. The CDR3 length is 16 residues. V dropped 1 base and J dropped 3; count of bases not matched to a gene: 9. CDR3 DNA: TGCGCCAGCAGCTTGTTTATCGGGACAGATAAAGAGACCCAGTACTTC. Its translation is CASSLFIGTDKETQYF.